The 7 T cell receptor beta chains listed next were all sequenced from one sample in a study of control samples from healthy donors and cancer patients. Assay used: immunoSEQ multiplex PCR; TCRdb lists only in-frame clones, some missing. The sample lists 150,000 to 200,000 clones; approximately 90% were seen once. What was sequenced was blood. All receptors come from a man younger than 45 in good health.

The chain joins TRBV5-6 to TRBJ1-1; a weak D match, TRBD1 (5 bases). CDR3 length: 15 residues. Trimming shortened V by 4 bases and J by 3 bases, and 16 bases separated the two germline ends. Germline-derived CDR1 and CDR2 are SGHDT and YYEEEE. CDR3 coding DNA: TGTGCCAGCAGCGACTGGACGGGGGGGGACACTGAAGCTTTCTTT. It specifies CASSDWTGGDTEAFF.

The chain uses TRBV9 and TRBJ2-7, with D perhaps TRBD2 (6 bases). The germline V and J ends were trimmed by 3 bases and 2 bases, with 12 bases remaining between them. Germline CDR1 reads SGDLS; CDR2 reads YYNGEE. The CDR3 has 14 residues. CDR3 residues: CASSASDLTYEQYF. The CDR3, as DNA: TGTGCCAGCAGCGCTAGCGACCTTACCTACGAGCAGTACTTC.

This chain links TRBV28 with TRBJ1-5; 9 nucleotides agree with TRBD1. V dropped 2 bases and J dropped 5; count of bases not matched to a gene: 4. The CDR3 covers 15 residues. Per germline, CDR1 MDHEN and CDR2 SYDVKM. The CDR3 DNA reads as TGTGCCAGCAGTTTAGGGACAGGGTGGGATCAGCCCCAGCATTTT. Translating gives CASSLGTGWDQPQHF.

The rearrangement joins TRBV7-3 to TRBJ2-5; TRBD2 agrees at 12 bases. The germline V gene has CDR1 SGHTA and CDR2 FQGTGA. The CDR3 loop spans 18 amino acids. After removal of 2 bases from V and 4 bases from J, the junction contained 11 bases not matched to a gene. The CDR3 here is CASSLSSSGRGRGETQYF. The CDR3, as DNA: TGTGCCAGCAGCTTATCTTCTAGCGGGAGGGGCAGAGGAGAGACCCAGTACTTC.

The rearrangement uses TRBV25-1 and TRBJ2-2; D may match TRBD1 or TRBD2 (5 bases each). The V gene's germline CDR1 is MGHDK and CDR2 SYGVNS. V was clipped by 1 base and J by 10 bases, with 16 bases between them. This CDR3 spans 15 amino acids. The CDR3 region is CASSESRGRLAELFF. As DNA, the CDR3 is TGTGCCAGCAGTGAATCTAGGGGACGCCTGGCGGAGCTGTTTTTT. Variable domain in full (rest from reference TRBV25-1 and TRBJ2-2): EADIYQTPRYLVIGTGKKITLECSQTMGHDKMYWYQQDPGMELHLIHYSYGVNSTEKGDLSSESTVSRIRTEHFPLTLESARPSHTSQYLCASSESRGRLAELFFGEGSRLTVL.

The rearrangement links TRBV5-1 to TRBJ1-6, with a tentative D call TRBD1 (5 bases). The V gene lost 3 bases and the J gene lost 9 bases, with 19 bases spanning the gap. This CDR3 is 16 amino acids long. Germline loops: CDR1 SGHRS, CDR2 YFSETQ. CDR3 in DNA: TGCGCCAGCAGCTCTGTTCTGGGGCAACACGGTTCACCCCTCCACTTT. The encoded protein is CASSSVLGQHGSPLHF.

This chain joins TRBV28 and TRBJ2-7, with D tentatively TRBD2 (7 bases). Germline-derived CDR1 and CDR2 are MDHEN and SYDVKM. V shed 6 bases and J shed 3 bases, with 15 bases lying between them. This CDR3 is built from 14 residues. The CDR3: CASRGAGDYYEQYF. The CDR3 DNA sequence: TGTGCCAGCAGGGGGGCAGGGGACTACTACGAGCAGTACTTC.